This T cell receptor beta chain is from a study of blood T cells in healthy people across ages. Study outcomes and limitations: PBMC samples, being unsorted, prevented any conclusive comparison of naive and antigen-experienced cells.

The CDR3 extends over 14 amino acids. Germline loops: CDR1 SGHTA, CDR2 FQGNSA. The V and J ends lost 0 bases and 13 bases respectively, with 16 bases between them. Healthy Caucasians from Russia aged roughly 6 to 90 served as donors. With regard to this clonotype: The target antigen is unknown. This may come from a read error, since a much larger clone is one base off.

Primed by a sample-barcoded 5' primer and a J-beta primer mix, a second PCR proceeded for 7 to 11 cycles. Unique molecular identifiers of 12 random nucleotides labeled each cDNA. There were at least 3 million CDR3-containing paired-end reads obtained from each sample. In TCRdb, the 5' RACE reads were re-called with MiXCR into one record per CDR3 protein. The data show about a million distinct CDR3 sequences, roughly half seen once. Material: blood. The source is a woman in her fifties or sixties in good health. The J gene is TRBJ2-1, the V gene TRBV7-2; tentative D call: TRBD1 (6 bases). CDR3 DNA: TGTGCCAGCAGCTTAGCCAGGGGTTCGGAGACCCAGTTCTTC. Residues: CASSLARGSETQFF.